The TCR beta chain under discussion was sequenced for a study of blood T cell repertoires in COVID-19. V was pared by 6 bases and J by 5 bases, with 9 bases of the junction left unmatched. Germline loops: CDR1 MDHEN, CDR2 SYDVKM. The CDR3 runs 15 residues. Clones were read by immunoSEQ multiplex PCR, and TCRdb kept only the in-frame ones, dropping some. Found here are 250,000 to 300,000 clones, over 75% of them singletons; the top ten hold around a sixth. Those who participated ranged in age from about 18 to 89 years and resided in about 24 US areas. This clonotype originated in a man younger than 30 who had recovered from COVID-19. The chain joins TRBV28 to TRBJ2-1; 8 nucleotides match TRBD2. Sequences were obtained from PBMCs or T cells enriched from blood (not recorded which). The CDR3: CASSFSGMGDNEQFF. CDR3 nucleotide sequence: TGTGCCAGCAGCTTTAGCGGGATGGGCGACAATGAGCAGTTCTTC.